This T cell receptor (beta chain) was retrieved from a study of T cells after yellow fever vaccination. Study-level findings and limits: Post-booster repertoires contained most primary-vaccination clones again (approximately 97% CD4, 85% to 90% CD8). Researchers noted that a small share of clonotypes showed up in both CD4 and CD8 compartments.

About this clonotype itself: Its specificity is not known.

J lost 0 bases, V lost 5 bases, and 4 bases had no gene match. The length of the CDR3 is 16 residues. MiXCR, applied by TCRdb to the 5' RACE reads, yields one record per CDR3 protein. The table shows some 560,000 distinct CDR3 sequences, with less than 20% occurring only once. The sequence was collected from a man aged 30-40 years who received the YFV17D yellow fever vaccine. The sample in question was PBMCs, obtained 15 days after the yellow fever booster vaccination. The chain couples TRBV12-3 or TRBV12-4 to TRBJ2-1, with 10 bases lining up with TRBD2. CDR3 residues: CASSASSGSSYNEQFF. CDR3 nucleotide sequence: TGTGCCAGCAGTGCATCTAGCGGGAGCTCCTACAATGAGCAGTTCTTC.